The 10 T cell receptor beta chains listed next were all sequenced from one sample in a study of cytomegalovirus exposure and HLA in healthy donors (dated by TCRdb to 2016 to 2017). The library was built by means of the immunoSEQ multiplex PCR assay. The multiplex PCR relied on a mix of 60 forward primers for TCR Vbeta segments and 13 reverse primers for TCR Jbeta segments. TCRdb holds this immuneACCESS table with in-frame rearrangements only. Some clones are missing; in checked studies, unresolved V genes explain under half, and the rest has no known cause. This sample is represented by some 120,000 clones; about three quarters of them were singletons. The ten most abundant clones make up 1.2% of the sample. What was sequenced was PBMCs. The receptor source for this set is a female donor in good health and CMV-seronegative.

The chain combines TRBV5-5 with TRBJ2-1; TRBD2 matches at 7 bases. V lost 0 bases to trimming and J lost 2 bases; unmatched junction nucleotides: 5. The CDR3 extends over 16 amino acids. The V gene's germline CDR1 is SGHKS and CDR2 YYEKEE (reference sequence). The CDR3 DNA reads TGTGCCAGCAGCTTGGCCAGCGGGACCCCCTACAATGAGCAGTTCTTC. Translating it yields CASSLASGTPYNEQFF.

The table lists this clone with a count of one. The V call is TRBV19, the J call TRBJ1-1; no clear D. Trimming took off 5 bases at V and 0 bases at J, with 13 bases between the two ends. The CDR3 is 15 residues long. The germline V gene has CDR1 LNHDA and CDR2 SQIVND (reference sequence). The chain's CDR3 is CASSLDKVMNTEAFF. DNA of the CDR3: TGTGCCAGTAGTCTCGACAAGGTCATGAACACTGAAGCTTTCTTT.

The rearrangement joins TRBV7-6 to TRBJ1-6; D is undetermined. CDR3 length: 14 amino acids. Germline-derived CDR1 and CDR2 are SGHVS and FNYEAQ. Trimming left V 1 base short and J 6 bases short, with 7 bases between. The CDR3 nucleotides are TGTGCCAGCAGCTTAGACGGCGGTAATTCACCCCTCCACTTT. Its protein is CASSLDGGNSPLHF.

The rearrangement joins TRBV9 to TRBJ2-3; 9 bases agree with TRBD2. The CDR3 is 15 residues long. The V gene's germline CDR1 is SGDLS and CDR2 YYNGEE. V was clipped by 3 bases and J by 9 bases; unmatched bases: 11. For the CDR3, the DNA is TGTGCCAGCAGCGGACTAGCGGACCGCTCCGGGACGCAGTATTTT. This encodes CASSGLADRSGTQYF.

In DNA, the CDR3 is TGTGCCAGCAGCCCACGACTAGCGGGGTATGTCAATGAGCAGTTCTTC. Amino acids: CASSPRLAGYVNEQFF. This chain links TRBV11-2 with TRBJ2-1; 11 bases align to TRBD2. The V gene end was trimmed by 5 bases and the J gene end by 6 bases; junction bases not matched to a gene: 9. CDR3 length: 16 residues. Germline CDR1 SGHAT, CDR2 FQNNGV.

The chain links TRBV7-2 to TRBJ1-3, with TRBD1 as a possible D gene (5 bases). Trimming left V 5 bases short and J 4 bases short, with 18 bases between. The CDR3 runs 16 residues. Germline V CDR1 and CDR2: SGHTA, FQGNSA. The CDR3: CASSVQDSYLGNTIYF. The CDR3, as DNA: TGTGCCAGCAGCGTACAAGACAGTTACCTGGGAAACACCATATATTTT.

The CDR3, as DNA: TGTGCCAGCAGCGTTGCTAGCGGGACGGAAGAGACCCAGTACTTC. Residues: CASSVASGTEETQYF. The chain recombines TRBV9 with TRBJ2-5; TRBD2 agrees at 9 bases. Germline V gives CDR1 SGDLS, CDR2 YYNGEE. The CDR3 length is 15 residues. Germline trimming cut 2 bases from V and 3 bases from J; bases unmatched to any gene: 5.

The rearrangement joins TRBV6-1 to TRBJ2-7; D is unresolved. The V end was cut by 1 base, the J end by 4 bases, with 11 bases between. Germline V gives CDR1 MNHNS, CDR2 SASEGT. The CDR3 has 14 amino acids. The CDR3 DNA reads TGTGCCAGCAGTGAAGGGCTAAACGGGTACGAGCAGTACTTC. It yields the protein CASSEGLNGYEQYF.

J is TRBJ1-2 and V is TRBV11-2; 7 bases are shared with TRBD1. Trimming cost V 8 bases and J 5 bases; bases outside gene matches: 14. The CDR3 contains 15 residues. Germline V gene lookup returns CDR1 SGHAT and CDR2 FQNNGV. CDR3 protein: CASPTRMGQLYGYTF. CDR3 nucleotides: TGTGCCAGCCCAACCCGAATGGGACAGCTTTATGGCTACACCTTC.

The gene calls are TRBV2 and TRBJ2-1; 16 bases fit TRBD2. The CDR3 runs to 17 residues. Unmatched junction bases numbered 4, after V lost 6 bases and J lost 2 bases. CDR1 is SNHLY, CDR2 FYNNEI, per germline. CDR3 region: CASREGLAGGPYNEQFF. The CDR3 DNA sequence: TGTGCCAGCAGAGAGGGACTAGCGGGAGGGCCCTACAATGAGCAGTTCTTC.